The 6 T cell receptor beta chains in this list originate from one sample, sequenced in a study of blood T cell repertoires in COVID-19. Method: immunoSEQ multiplex PCR; TCRdb's copy keeps in-frame clones and lacks some. In the table there are more than 150,000 clones, around 94% of which are singletons. The sequenced material came from peripheral blood. The receptors here all came from a man younger than 40 with COVID-19, enrolled during active disease.

The J gene is TRBJ1-5, the V gene TRBV4-1; TRBD1 is a possible D gene (5 bases). This CDR3 has 13 amino acids. Germline V gene data show CDR1 as MGHRA and CDR2 as YSYEKL. Between the trimmed V and J ends, which lost 2 bases and 7 bases, there was a span of 9 bases. Here the CDR3 reads CASSQQGGQPQHF. CDR3 DNA sequence: TGCGCCAGCAGCCAACAGGGTGGACAGCCCCAGCATTTT.

The rearrangement uses TRBV4-2 and TRBJ2-1; 10 positions agree with TRBD1. CDR1 is LGHNA and CDR2 is YNFKEQ in the germline V gene. J lost 5 bases, V lost 4 bases, and 8 bases had no gene match. The CDR3 consists of 16 residues. The CDR3 region has the DNA TGTGCCAGCAGCCTGGTTCGACAGGGGGCTAACAATGAGCAGTTCTTC. Translated, it gives CASSLVRQGANNEQFF.

The V gene is TRBV5-4, the J gene TRBJ1-3, with a weak D call TRBD1 (6 bases). Trimming removed 1 base at V and 0 bases at J, with 8 bases between. Per germline, CDR1 SGHNT and CDR2 YYREEE (reference sequence). This CDR3 spans 15 amino acids. Written as DNA, the CDR3 is TGTGCCAGCAGCTTGCAGGGGTACTCTGGAAACACCATATATTTT. This sequence encodes CASSLQGYSGNTIYF. Full variable domain (remainder filled in from reference TRBV5-4 and TRBJ1-3): ETGVTQSPTHLIKTRGQQVTLRCSSQSGHNTVSWYQQALGQGPQFIFQYYREEENGRGNFPPRFSGLQFPNYSSELNVNALELDDSALYLCASSLQGYSGNTIYFGEGSWLTVV.

In DNA, the CDR3 is TGTGCCACCAGTGCAGGGCGCAATCAGCCCCAGCATTTT. Amino acids: CATSAGRNQPQHF. This chain links TRBV24-1 with TRBJ1-5; possibly TRBD1 for D (5 bases). V lost 5 bases and J 2 bases, leaving 6 bases between the germline ends. Germline V gene lookup returns CDR1 KGHDR and CDR2 SFDVKD. The CDR3 extends over 13 amino acids.

V is TRBV7-9 and J is TRBJ1-4; D gene ambiguous. Germline V CDR1 and CDR2: SEHNR, FQNEAQ (reference sequence). The CDR3 has 12 amino acids. V was cut by 2 bases and J by 6 bases, with 4 bases left in between. The DNA of the CDR3 is TGTGCCAGCAGCTTATATGATGAAAAACTGTTTTTT. Translation gives CASSLYDEKLFF.

V and J are TRBV5-6 and TRBJ1-4; D is perhaps TRBD1 (5 bases). The CDR3 contains 16 residues. The germline V and J ends were trimmed by 4 bases and 2 bases, with 15 bases remaining between them. CDR1 is SGHDT, CDR2 YYEEEE, per germline. CDR3 protein: CASSRGGGATNEKLFF. DNA for the CDR3: TGTGCCAGCAGCCGCGGCGGCGGGGCTACTAATGAAAAACTGTTTTTT. The whole variable domain, remainder taken from reference TRBV5-6 and TRBJ1-4, is DAGVTQSPTHLIKTRGQQVTLRCSPKSGHDTVSWYQQALGQGPQFIFQYYEEEERQRGNFPDRFSGHQFPNYSSELNVNALLLGDSALYLCASSRGGGATNEKLFFGSGTQLSVL.